The TCR beta chain described here comes from a study of blood T cell repertoires in COVID-19. Study summary: Nucleic acid was either cDNA or gDNA, and it came from T cells, B-cell-depleted T cells, or PBMCs.

The CDR3 extends over 14 amino acids. Germline values: CDR1 SQVTM, CDR2 ANQGSEA. V lost 3 bases to trimming and J lost 4 bases, with 15 bases between them. In the original analysis: Estimation of nucleated cell counts was performed using reference gene primer amplification. Sequenced by immunoSEQ multiplex PCR; TCRdb stores in-frame clones only, minus some. V and J calls and clone size are given by that table; D and trimming were obtained from the DNA. The sample consists of some 180,000 clones, roughly nine tenths of them appearing once. V gene TRBV29-1 combines with J gene TRBJ1-1; possibly TRBD1 for D (5 bases). Material for sequencing was peripheral blood. This sequence originates from a man in his 70s with active or convalescent COVID-19. For the CDR3, the DNA is TGCAGCGTTGACCCTAGTCTCGGGGGCACTGAAGCTTTCTTT. Protein sequence: CSVDPSLGGTEAFF.